This T cell receptor (beta chain) was sequenced during a study of blood T cells in healthy people across ages. The V end was cut by 7 bases, the J end by 4 bases, with 13 bases between. Germline lookup yields CDR1 SQVTM and CDR2 ANQGSEA. The CDR3 loop spans 12 amino acids. This clonotype has just a few counts. A sample-barcoded 5' primer and a J-beta primer mix were used in a second PCR of about 7 to 11 cycles. From each sample, at least 2.5 million paired-end reads containing CDR3 were obtained. TCRdb recomputed calls from the 5' RACE reads with MiXCR, one row per CDR3 protein. The sample lists some 760,000 distinct CDR3 sequences, roughly 25% occurring once. The same sample was also studied in work on T cells of mothers and their children. That publication notes: Related mother and child pairs showed slightly greater overlap (not significant) than unrelated pairs did.

This chain uses TRBV29-1 with TRBJ1-2; no firm D call. The receptor was derived from a boy aged 5-17 years in good health. The source material was blood. Here the CDR3 DNA reads TGCAGCGCAGGTCAACAGCTCTATGGCTACACCTTC. Its protein product is CSAGQQLYGYTF. Full variable domain (remainder filled in from reference TRBV29-1 and TRBJ1-2): SAVISQKPSRDICQRGTSLTIQCQVDSQVTMMFWYRQQPGQSLTLIATANQGSEATYESGFVIDKFPISRPNLTFSTLTVSNMSPEDSSIYLCSAGQQLYGYTFGSGTRLTVV.